The 2 T cell receptor beta chains listed next were all sequenced from one sample in a study of coeliac disease. The antigens for these receptors are not known. Method: immunoSEQ multiplex PCR; TCRdb's copy keeps in-frame clones and lacks some. The sample yields more than 3,500 clones, roughly 60% seen once. General study points: Active celiac intraepithelial and lamina propria samples had lower TRB and TRG clonality than control samples.

Material for sequencing was intraepithelial lymphocytes from the gut. All receptors come from a man in his 70s with active celiac disease.

This clone was detected a few times. V is TRBV4-1 and J is TRBJ2-1, with 13 bases fitting TRBD2. The germline V gene encodes CDR1 MGHRA and CDR2 YSYEKL. The CDR3 spans 16 residues. With V trimmed by 3 bases and J by 5 bases, 4 bases remained unmatched. The CDR3 bases are TGCGCCAGCAGCCAGGTACTAGCGGGAGGGGACAATGAGCAGTTCTTC. Its translation: CASSQVLAGGDNEQFF.

This clone appeared once. The same CDR3 can be traced to other DNA sequences in this sample. The rearrangement links TRBV4-1 to TRBJ2-6; 12 bases agree with TRBD1. CDR1 and CDR2 (germline): MGHRA, YSYEKL. The CDR3 spans 19 residues. V lost 3 bases, J lost 4 bases, and 10 bases stayed unmatched. The CDR3 DNA is TGCGCCAGCAGCCAGAAGCCGGGACAGGGGGCGTTCGGGGCCAACGTCCTGACTTTC. This translates into CASSQKPGQGAFGANVLTF.